This TCR beta chain was identified during a study of cytomegalovirus exposure and HLA in healthy donors. Whole-study context: Some 85 million unique TCRs, all from HLA-typed donors, were included in an early release of the data. Study-wide points: TCR beta sequences reportedly predicted most subjects' HLA-A and HLA-B alleles accurately.

It was with 60 Vbeta and 13 Jbeta primers that the PCR ran. The table came from immunoSEQ multiplex PCR; TCRdb's copy has only in-frame clones and leaves some out. The sample lists 90,000 to 100,000 clones, approximately 76% occurring once. Germline V gene lookup returns CDR1 SGDLS and CDR2 YYNGEE. The CDR3 length is 17 residues. Trimming stripped 1 base from V and 1 base from J, with 17 bases between. This clone has a handful of counts. No antigen is known for it. V is TRBV9 and J is TRBJ1-2; TRBD1 might be the D (5 bases). Sequencing was carried out using PBMCs. The clonotype originates from a man between 40 and 49 years old in good health and CMV-seronegative. The CDR3 is CASSVSTGLQVNYGYTF. DNA of the CDR3: TGTGCCAGCAGCGTAAGCACAGGTCTACAAGTTAACTATGGCTACACCTTC.